Shown below are 25 T cell receptor beta chains from a single sample sequenced in a study of T cell responses to AZD1222 COVID-19 vaccine. Generated by immunoSEQ multiplex PCR, the TCRdb table keeps only in-frame clones and is missing some. Counted here are approximately 170,000 clones, around 90% occurring once; the ten biggest clones make up 4% to 5.5%. Specimen: peripheral blood, collected on day 0 of AZD1222 vaccination. These receptors were collected from an adult in good health.

The chain uses TRBV7-2 and TRBJ2-3; 8 bases agree with TRBD2. V lost 5 bases to trimming and J lost 9 bases; unmatched junction nucleotides: 13. CDR1 is SGHTA and CDR2 is FQGNSA in the germline V gene. The CDR3 length is 15 residues. Here the CDR3 DNA reads TGTGCCAGCAGCACAACTAGCGGAGGACAGATGACGCAGTATTTT. Protein product: CASSTTSGGQMTQYF. The full variable domain, with the rest looked up from reference TRBV7-2 and TRBJ2-3, is GAGVSQSPSNKVTEKGKDVELRCDPISGHTALYWYRQSLGQGLEFLIYFQGNSAPDKSGLPSDRFSAERTGGSVSTLTIQRTQQEDSAVYLCASSTTSGGQMTQYFGPGTRLTVL.

The rearrangement links TRBV9 to TRBJ1-3; D remains ambiguous. Trimming stripped 1 base from V and 4 bases from J, with 9 bases between. Germline V gene data show CDR1 as SGDLS and CDR2 as YYNGEE. The CDR3 covers 14 residues. This chain's CDR3 is CASSVRTGGNTIYF. The CDR3 bases are TGTGCCAGCAGCGTAAGAACGGGGGGAAACACCATATATTTT.

This chain connects TRBV7-9 to TRBJ1-4; TRBD1 matches 8 bases. V lost 2 bases and J lost 5; bases outside the gene matches: 1. The CDR3 covers 14 residues. CDR1 SEHNR and CDR2 FQNEAQ come from the germline V gene (reference sequence). The CDR3 protein is CASSLTGGNEKLFF. The CDR3 nucleotides read TGTGCCAGCAGCTTAACAGGGGGGAATGAAAAACTGTTTTTT.

The chain carries TRBV27 and TRBJ1-2, with no clear D. Germline CDR1 is MNHEY and CDR2 is SMNVEV (reference sequence). This CDR3 is built from 14 residues. Trimming left V 2 bases short and J 4 bases short, with 11 bases between. The CDR3 bases are TGTGCCAGCAGTTTAGGTTCGGGTACCTATGGCTACACCTTC. Encoded protein: CASSLGSGTYGYTF.

The chain couples TRBV6-6 to TRBJ1-1; TRBD1 is a possible D gene (6 bases). CDR1 and CDR2 (germline): MNHNY, SVGAGI (reference sequence). CDR3 size: 13 residues. Trimming cost V 2 bases and J 7 bases, with 11 bases left between them. The CDR3 sequence: CASSYPGQNEAFF. The CDR3 DNA reads TGTGCCAGCAGTTACCCCGGACAGAATGAAGCTTTCTTT.

This clone was counted once. The J gene is TRBJ1-2, the V gene TRBV29-1; a possible D gene is TRBD1 (5 bases). Germline loops: CDR1 SQVTM, CDR2 ANQGSEA. CDR3 length equals 11 residues. Trimming took off 7 bases at V and 5 bases at J, with 11 bases between the two ends. The CDR3 nucleotides read TGCAGCGCCGGGGACGCTTATGGCTACACCTTC. Translating gives CSAGDAYGYTF.

V and J are TRBV5-1 and TRBJ1-2; TRBD1 might be the D (6 bases). With 6 bases removed from V and 0 bases from J, the gap between germline ends came to 18 bases. The CDR3 runs 16 residues. Germline V gene data show CDR1 as SGHRS and CDR2 as YFSETQ. Written as DNA, the CDR3 is TGCGCCAGCATCCCGGGACACTCGGGGTCTAACTATGGCTACACCTTC. Residues: CASIPGHSGSNYGYTF.

The chain employs TRBV28 and TRBJ2-5; 8 bases align to TRBD2. Germline V lookup: CDR1 MDHEN, CDR2 SYDVKM. The CDR3 spans 16 residues. Trimming at V came to 2 bases and at J to 1 base, leaving 6 bases not matched to a gene. The CDR3 nucleotides read TGTGCCAGCAGTTTAGGGATAGCGGGATCCCAAGAGACCCAGTACTTC. Its protein is CASSLGIAGSQETQYF.

This chain uses TRBV7-9 with TRBJ1-6; D is uncertain. Trimming removed 7 bases at V and 8 bases at J, with 12 bases between. This CDR3 is built from 13 residues. The V gene's germline CDR1 is SEHNR and CDR2 FQNEAQ (reference sequence). In DNA form, the CDR3 reads TGTGCCAGCAACCAATATAAAGATTCACCCCTCCACTTT. This sequence encodes CASNQYKDSPLHF.

The gene calls are TRBV6-5 and TRBJ2-2; the D is unclear. Trimming left V 2 bases short and J 4 bases short, with 8 bases between. The germline CDR1 and CDR2 sequences are MNHEY and SVGAGI. CDR3 length: 14 residues. In DNA form, the CDR3 reads TGTGCCAGCAGTTACGGAAAACCCACCGGGGAGCTGTTTTTT. It is translated as CASSYGKPTGELFF.

The CDR3 region has the DNA TGCGCCAGCAGCGACACGACGGGGTTTTATGGCTACACCTTC. This codes for CASSDTTGFYGYTF. V usage is TRBV5-1 and J usage is TRBJ1-2; D unclear. Trimming took off 4 bases at V and 5 bases at J, with 15 bases between the two ends. Per the germline V gene, CDR1 is SGHRS and CDR2 is YFSETQ. The CDR3 length is 14 residues.

The V and J genes are TRBV20-1 and TRBJ1-4, with 7 bases fitting TRBD1. Trimming at V came to 3 bases and at J to 5 bases, leaving 9 bases not matched to a gene. Germline lookup yields CDR1 DFQATT and CDR2 SNEGSKA (reference sequence). CDR3 length: 15 residues. The CDR3 here is CSASSRGQLNEKLFF. CDR3 nucleotides: TGCAGTGCTAGTAGTCGGGGACAGTTGAATGAAAAACTGTTTTTT.

J is TRBJ1-1 and V is TRBV25-1; D might be TRBD1 (5 bases). Germline V gene sequence: CDR1 MGHDK, CDR2 SYGVNS. The CDR3 extends over 12 amino acids. The ends were cut back, 6 bases at V and 6 bases at J, with 11 bases in the middle. CDR3 residues: CASRDPGSEAFF. CDR3 coding DNA: TGTGCCAGCAGGGACCCAGGGTCTGAAGCTTTCTTT.

This clone appeared once. V and J are TRBV19 and TRBJ1-5, with TRBD1 matching over 11 bases. The CDR3 totals 18 residues. With 9 bases clipped from V and 7 bases from J, the junction kept 20 bases outside the gene matches. Germline lookup yields CDR1 LNHDA and CDR2 SQIVND (reference sequence). Here the CDR3 reads CASSIYNPRTGGRQPQHF. CDR3 coding DNA: TGTGCCAGCAGCATTTATAACCCAAGGACAGGGGGCCGCCAGCCCCAGCATTTT.

This chain uses TRBV19 with TRBJ1-3, with 7 bases identical to TRBD1. Germline V lookup: CDR1 LNHDA, CDR2 SQIVND (reference sequence). V trimming: 7 bases; J trimming: 8 bases; junction bases outside the gene matches: 11. There are 14 residues in the CDR3. The CDR3 region is CASKGGWGKDTIYF. CDR3 nucleotide sequence: TGTGCCAGTAAAGGGGGCTGGGGGAAGGACACCATATATTTT.

This clone occurred a few times. Written as DNA, the CDR3 is TGTGCCAGCAGCTTAACCACCCAGGGGGCCGCTTTCTTT. This gives the protein CASSLTTQGAAFF. The chain recombines TRBV11-2 with TRBJ1-1; 8 bases are shared with TRBD1. The CDR3 length is 13 residues. The V gene's germline CDR1 is SGHAT and CDR2 FQNNGV. The ends lost 2 bases at V and 11 bases at J; junction bases unmatched: 7.

This clone was recorded only once. V gene TRBV18 combines with J gene TRBJ1-2; TRBD1 agrees at 7 bases. The germline gives CDR1 KGHSH, CDR2 LQKENI. The ends lost 3 bases at V and 5 bases at J; junction bases unmatched: 9. The CDR3 loop spans 15 amino acids. As DNA, the CDR3 is TGTGCCAGCTCACCCGATCCGGGACAGTGGTATGGCTACACCTTC. This encodes CASSPDPGQWYGYTF. Complete variable domain (other parts from reference TRBV18 and TRBJ1-2): NAGVMQNPRHLVRRRGQEARLRCSPMKGHSHVYWYRQLPEEGLKFMVYLQKENIIDESGMPKERFSAEFPKEGPSILRIQQVVRGDSAAYFCASSPDPGQWYGYTFGSGTRLTVV.

This chain connects TRBV11-3 to TRBJ2-1, with TRBD2 matching 12 bases. V gave up 2 bases and J gave up 9 bases; unmatched junction bases: 2. Germline assignment: CDR1 SGHNT and CDR2 YENEEA. The CDR3 has 14 residues. For the CDR3, the DNA is TGTGCCAGCAGCTTAACTAGCGGGAGGCCTGAGCAGTTCTTC. Translating gives CASSLTSGRPEQFF.

This chain connects TRBV11-2 to TRBJ2-5; D unclear. V dropped 3 bases and J dropped 0 bases, with 5 bases sitting between them. Germline V gene sequence: CDR1 SGHAT, CDR2 FQNNGV. This CDR3 comprises 13 residues. The CDR3 DNA reads as TGTGCCAGCAGCTTGATGTACCAAGAGACCCAGTACTTC. Translated: CASSLMYQETQYF.

The chain is built from TRBV6-2 or TRBV6-3 and TRBJ1-6; possible D gene TRBD1, 5 bases. This CDR3 has 14 amino acids. V was trimmed by 0 bases and J by 6 bases, leaving 6 bases between them. The germline V gene encodes CDR1 MNHEY and CDR2 SVGEGT. CDR3 sequence: CASSYSGGNSPLHF. In nucleotides, the CDR3 is TGTGCCAGCAGTTACTCGGGGGGTAATTCACCCCTCCACTTT.

This clone appeared a few times. The V gene is TRBV6-5, the J gene TRBJ1-2; 7 nucleotides agree with TRBD1. Germline V lookup: CDR1 MNHEY, CDR2 SVGAGI. This CDR3 comprises 14 residues. J was trimmed by 5 bases and V by 2 bases; bases with no gene match: 5. The CDR3 spells CASSYRDSGYGYTF. CDR3 nucleotide sequence: TGTGCCAGCAGTTACCGGGACAGCGGATATGGCTACACCTTC.

A few counts support this clone. The rearrangement links TRBV10-3 to TRBJ1-6; D not certain. The germline V gene encodes CDR1 ENHRY and CDR2 SYGVKD. The CDR3 extends over 15 amino acids. V was pared by 1 base and J by 13 bases, with 17 bases between. Here the CDR3 reads CAISELDPGAGPLHF. The CDR3, as DNA: TGTGCCATCAGTGAGTTGGACCCCGGAGCTGGTCCCCTCCACTTT.

The chain joins TRBV28 to TRBJ2-7, with D possibly TRBD2 on 5 matching bases. The V end lost 6 bases, the J end lost 4 bases, and 19 bases lay between the germline ends. The germline V gene has CDR1 MDHEN and CDR2 SYDVKM. The CDR3 runs 15 residues. CDR3 bases: TGTGCCAGCAGCCGCCGGACGGGTGGGAGATACGAGCAGTACTTC. Protein: CASSRRTGGRYEQYF.

This chain uses TRBV28 with TRBJ1-2; TRBD1 is a possible D gene (5 bases). This CDR3 has 14 residues. Germline V gene sequence: CDR1 MDHEN, CDR2 SYDVKM. The ends were cut back, 6 bases at V and 5 bases at J, with 16 bases in the middle. CDR3 residues: CASRGPGLAYGYTF. The CDR3 DNA reads as TGTGCCAGCAGGGGACCGGGGTTAGCTTATGGCTACACCTTC.

The genes are TRBV9 and TRBJ1-2, with D perhaps TRBD1 (5 bases). V was shortened by 0 bases and J by 4 bases, with 13 bases between the two germline ends. CDR1 SGDLS and CDR2 YYNGEE come from the germline V gene. The CDR3 loop spans 15 amino acids. The CDR3 DNA reads TGTGCCAGCAGCGTAGCTACGGGGCGGAGCTATGGCTACACCTTC. Translated: CASSVATGRSYGYTF.